The clone carrying this TCR beta chain was picked up a small number of times. Its specificity is unknown. This entry belongs to a study of CD8 T cells in ankylosing spondylitis. Study findings and constraints: Some of these motif variants have turned up before, in reports on reactive arthritis synovial fluid and blood. A TCR beta motif made of several highly homologous variants seemed typical of ankylosing spondylitis blood. Reportedly, disease-linked clones are significantly enriched in ankylosing spondylitis patients' matched synovial fluid.

This CDR3 has 12 residues. The germline V gene has CDR1 MDHEN and CDR2 SYDVKM. The germline V and J ends were trimmed by 6 bases and 3 bases, with 5 bases remaining between them. MiXCR was run by TCRdb on the 5' RACE reads, yielding one entry per CDR3 protein. The data hold some 200,000 distinct CDR3 sequences, with 5.5% to 7.5% observed a single time. This chain connects TRBV28 to TRBJ2-2; the D gene is possibly TRBD2 (5 bases). This clonotype originated in a male donor with ankylosing spondylitis. What was sequenced was blood, either unsorted or a sorted T cell fraction (not recorded which). The CDR3 sequence: CASRADTGELFF. CDR3 nucleotides: TGTGCCAGCAGAGCGGACACCGGGGAGCTGTTTTTT.